This T cell receptor beta chain stems from a study of naive and memory T cell subsets. The beta constant-region primer was an equimolar mix of two oligonucleotides covering TRBC1 and TRBC2. In TCRdb, the UMI-ligation and nested PCR reads were re-called with MiXCR into one record per CDR3 protein. The data show under 40,000 distinct CDR3 sequences, 13% seen once. With 3 bases clipped from V and 9 bases from J, the junction kept 13 bases outside the gene matches. This CDR3 is 14 amino acids long. Germline values: CDR1 DFQATT, CDR2 SNEGSKA (reference sequence). The genes are TRBV20-1 and TRBJ1-2, with 7 bases matching TRBD1. Sequenced input: effector memory CD4+ T cells from blood. Subset noted: effector memory, CD45RA- CD27-. This sequence originates from a human donor in good health. In DNA, the CDR3 is TGCAGTGCTAGCCCGGACGACAGGGCATTTAGCTACACCTTC. This codes for CSASPDDRAFSYTF.